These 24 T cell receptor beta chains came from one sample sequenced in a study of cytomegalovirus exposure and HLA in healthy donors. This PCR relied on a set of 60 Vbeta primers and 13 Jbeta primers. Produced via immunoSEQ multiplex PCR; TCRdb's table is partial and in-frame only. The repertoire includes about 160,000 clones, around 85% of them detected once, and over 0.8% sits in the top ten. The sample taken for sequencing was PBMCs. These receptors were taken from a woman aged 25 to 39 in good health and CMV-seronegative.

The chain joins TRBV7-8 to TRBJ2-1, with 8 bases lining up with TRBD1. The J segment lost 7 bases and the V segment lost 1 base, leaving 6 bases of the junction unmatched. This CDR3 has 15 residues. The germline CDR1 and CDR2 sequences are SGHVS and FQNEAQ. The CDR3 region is CASSLGGQERNEQFF. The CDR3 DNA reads TGTGCCAGCAGCTTAGGGGGACAGGAGAGGAATGAGCAGTTCTTC.

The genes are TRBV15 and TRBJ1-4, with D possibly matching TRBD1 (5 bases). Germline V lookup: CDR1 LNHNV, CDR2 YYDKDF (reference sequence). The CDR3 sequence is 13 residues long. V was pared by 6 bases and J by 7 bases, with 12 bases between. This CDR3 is CATSSAGREKLFF. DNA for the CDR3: TGTGCCACCAGTTCGGCAGGGCGTGAAAAACTGTTTTTT.

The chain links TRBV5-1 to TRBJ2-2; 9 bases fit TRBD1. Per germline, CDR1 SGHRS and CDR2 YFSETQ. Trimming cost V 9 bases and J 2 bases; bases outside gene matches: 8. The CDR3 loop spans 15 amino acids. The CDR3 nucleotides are TGCGCCACCAGGCGGGACAGGGTAAACACCGGGGAGCTGTTTTTT. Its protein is CATRRDRVNTGELFF.

The chain's CDR3 is CASSLDGPVTSEQYF. DNA of the CDR3: TGCGCCAGCAGCTTGGATGGGCCCGTCACCTCCGAGCAGTACTTC. This chain connects TRBV5-1 to TRBJ2-5; D call uncertain. The tail of the sequence fits TRBJ2-7 better, so the J call may be wrong. The CDR3 covers 15 residues. Germline CDR1 SGHRS, CDR2 YFSETQ.

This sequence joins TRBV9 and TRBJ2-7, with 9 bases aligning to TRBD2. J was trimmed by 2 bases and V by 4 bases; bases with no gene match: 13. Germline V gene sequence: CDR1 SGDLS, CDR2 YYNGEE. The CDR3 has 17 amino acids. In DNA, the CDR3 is TGTGCCAGCAGCCCATCGGAAATAGCGGGGGATCCCTACGAGCAGTACTTC. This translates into CASSPSEIAGDPYEQYF. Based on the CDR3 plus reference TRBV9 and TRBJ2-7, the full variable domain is DSGVTQTPKHLITATGQRVTLRCSPRSGDLSVYWYQQSLDQGLQFLIQYYNGEERAKGNILERFSAQQFPDLHSELNLSSLELGDSALYFCASSPSEIAGDPYEQYFGPGTRLTVT.

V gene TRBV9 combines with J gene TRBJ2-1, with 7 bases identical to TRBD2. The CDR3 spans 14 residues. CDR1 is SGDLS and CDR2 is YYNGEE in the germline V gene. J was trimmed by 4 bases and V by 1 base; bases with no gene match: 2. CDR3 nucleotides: TGTGCCAGCAGCGTATCAGCGGGGTACAATGAGCAGTTCTTC. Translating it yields CASSVSAGYNEQFF.

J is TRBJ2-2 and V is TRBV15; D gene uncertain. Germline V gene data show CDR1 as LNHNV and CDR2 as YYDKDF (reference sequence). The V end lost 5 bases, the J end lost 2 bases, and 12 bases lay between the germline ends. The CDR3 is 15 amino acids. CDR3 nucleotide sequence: TGTGCCACCAGCGTCAGGATTTCAAACACCGGGGAGCTGTTTTTT. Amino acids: CATSVRISNTGELFF.

The CDR3 DNA sequence: TGTGCCTGTATAGGAGGTGGCTACACCTTC. Encoded protein: CACIGGGYTF. The chain recombines TRBV30 with TRBJ1-2, with D unresolved. The germline gives CDR1 GTSNPN, CDR2 SVGIG (reference sequence). The CDR3 is made up of 10 amino acids. Deletions cut 6 bases from V and 7 bases from J, with 9 bases between.

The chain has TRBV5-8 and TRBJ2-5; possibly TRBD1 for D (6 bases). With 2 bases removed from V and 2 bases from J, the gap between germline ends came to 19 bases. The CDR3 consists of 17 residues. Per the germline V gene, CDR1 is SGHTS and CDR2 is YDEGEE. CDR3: CASSFISQGDWQETQYF. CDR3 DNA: TGTGCCAGCAGCTTTATCTCACAGGGTGATTGGCAAGAGACCCAGTACTTC.

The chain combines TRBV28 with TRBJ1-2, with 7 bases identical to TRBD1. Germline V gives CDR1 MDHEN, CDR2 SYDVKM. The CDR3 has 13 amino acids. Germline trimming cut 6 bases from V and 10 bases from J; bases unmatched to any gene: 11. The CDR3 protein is CASSKQQGFVYTF. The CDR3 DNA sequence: TGTGCCAGCAGCAAACAACAGGGGTTTGTCTACACCTTC.

The DNA of the CDR3 is TGTGCCAGCAGGTTGACTAGCGGGAGGGATCAAGCGCAGTATTTT. Protein sequence: CASRLTSGRDQAQYF. The V and J genes are TRBV6-1 and TRBJ2-3, with 14 bases lining up with TRBD2. There are 15 residues in the CDR3. After removal of 6 bases from V and 10 bases from J, the junction contained 9 bases not matched to a gene. Germline V gene data show CDR1 as MNHNS and CDR2 as SASEGT.

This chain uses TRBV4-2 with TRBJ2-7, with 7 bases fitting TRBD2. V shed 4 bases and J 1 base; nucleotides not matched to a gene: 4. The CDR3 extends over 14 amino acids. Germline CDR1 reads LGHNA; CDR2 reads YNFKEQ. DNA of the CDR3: TGTGCCAGCAGCCCGGGACTAACTTCCTACGAGCAGTACTTC. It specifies CASSPGLTSYEQYF.

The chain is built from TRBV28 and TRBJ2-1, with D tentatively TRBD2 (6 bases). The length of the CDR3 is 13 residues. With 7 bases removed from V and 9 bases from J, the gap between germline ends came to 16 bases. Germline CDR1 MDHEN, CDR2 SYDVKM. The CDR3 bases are TGTGCCAGCAACGCGGTGGGGGGTAGTGAGCAGTTCTTC. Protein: CASNAVGGSEQFF.

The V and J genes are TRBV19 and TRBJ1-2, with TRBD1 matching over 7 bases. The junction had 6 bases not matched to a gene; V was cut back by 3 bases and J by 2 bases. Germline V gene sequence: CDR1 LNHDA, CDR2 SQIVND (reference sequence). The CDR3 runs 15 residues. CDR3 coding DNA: TGTGCCAGTAGTATCGGGACAGTCGGGAACTATGGCTACACCTTC. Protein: CASSIGTVGNYGYTF.

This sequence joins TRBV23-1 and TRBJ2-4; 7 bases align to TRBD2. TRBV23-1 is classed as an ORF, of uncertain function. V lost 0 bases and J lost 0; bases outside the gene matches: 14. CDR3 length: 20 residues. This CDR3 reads CASSQSWLAEKVLAKNIQYF. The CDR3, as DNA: TGCGCCAGCAGTCAATCTTGGCTAGCGGAGAAGGTACTAGCCAAAAACATTCAGTACTTC.

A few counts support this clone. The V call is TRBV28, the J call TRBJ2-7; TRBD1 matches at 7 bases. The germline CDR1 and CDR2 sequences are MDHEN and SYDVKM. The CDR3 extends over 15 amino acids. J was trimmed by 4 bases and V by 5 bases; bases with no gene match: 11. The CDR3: CASSPFGVTGYEQYF. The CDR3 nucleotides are TGTGCCAGCAGTCCCTTCGGAGTGACAGGGTACGAGCAGTACTTC.

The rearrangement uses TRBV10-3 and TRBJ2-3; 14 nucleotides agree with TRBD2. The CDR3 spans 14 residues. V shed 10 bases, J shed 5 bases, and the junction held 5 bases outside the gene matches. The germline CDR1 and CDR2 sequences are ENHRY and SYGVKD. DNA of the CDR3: TGTGCCACAGGACTAGCGGGGGGTGGAGATACGCAGTATTTT. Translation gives CATGLAGGGDTQYF.

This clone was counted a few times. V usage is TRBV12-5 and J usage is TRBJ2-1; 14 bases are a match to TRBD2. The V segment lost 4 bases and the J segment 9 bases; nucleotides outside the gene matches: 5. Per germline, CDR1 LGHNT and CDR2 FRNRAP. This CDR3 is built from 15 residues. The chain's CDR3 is CASGSGLAGGGEQFF. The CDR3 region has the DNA TGTGCTAGTGGTTCAGGACTAGCGGGGGGAGGTGAGCAGTTCTTC. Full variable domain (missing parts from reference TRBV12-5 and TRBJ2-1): DARVTQTPRHKVTEMGQEVTMRCQPILGHNTVFWYRQTMMQGLELLAYFRNRAPLDDSGMPKDRFSAEMPDATLATLKIQPSEPRDSAVYFCASGSGLAGGGEQFFGPGTRLTVL.

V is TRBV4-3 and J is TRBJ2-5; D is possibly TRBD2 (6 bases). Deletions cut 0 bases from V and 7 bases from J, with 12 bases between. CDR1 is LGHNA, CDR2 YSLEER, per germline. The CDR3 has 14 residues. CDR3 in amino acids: CASSQDRNGGTQYF. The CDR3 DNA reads TGCGCCAGCAGCCAAGATAGAAACGGGGGGACCCAGTACTTC.

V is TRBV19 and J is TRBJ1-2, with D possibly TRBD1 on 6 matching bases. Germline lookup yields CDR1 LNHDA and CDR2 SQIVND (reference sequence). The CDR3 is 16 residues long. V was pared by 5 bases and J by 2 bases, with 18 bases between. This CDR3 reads CASSFHWPQGNYGYTF. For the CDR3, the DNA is TGTGCCAGTAGTTTCCACTGGCCTCAGGGGAACTATGGCTACACCTTC. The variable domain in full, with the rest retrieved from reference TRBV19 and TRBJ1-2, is DGGITQSPKYLFRKEGQNVTLSCEQNLNHDAMYWYRQDPGQGLRLIYYSQIVNDFQKGDIAEGYSVSREKKESFPLTVTSAQKNPTAFYLCASSFHWPQGNYGYTFGSGTRLTVV.

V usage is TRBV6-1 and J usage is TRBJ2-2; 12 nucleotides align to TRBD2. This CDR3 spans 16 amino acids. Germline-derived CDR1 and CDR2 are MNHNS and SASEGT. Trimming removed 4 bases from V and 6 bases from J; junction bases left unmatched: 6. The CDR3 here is CASSGLAGGRAGELFF. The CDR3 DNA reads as TGTGCCAGCAGTGGGCTAGCGGGGGGGCGGGCCGGGGAGCTGTTTTTT.

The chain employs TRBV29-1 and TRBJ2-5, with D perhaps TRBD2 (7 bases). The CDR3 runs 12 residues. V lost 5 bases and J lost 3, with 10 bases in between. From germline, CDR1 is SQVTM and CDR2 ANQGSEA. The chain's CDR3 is CSVRGGEETQYF. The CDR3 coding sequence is TGCAGCGTTAGAGGGGGGGAAGAGACCCAGTACTTC.

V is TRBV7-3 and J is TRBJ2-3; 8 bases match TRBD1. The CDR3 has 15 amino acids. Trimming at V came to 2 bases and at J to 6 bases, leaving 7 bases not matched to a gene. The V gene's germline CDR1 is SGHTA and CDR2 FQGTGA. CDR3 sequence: CASSLGQGAWDTQYF. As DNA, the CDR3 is TGTGCCAGCAGCTTAGGGCAGGGGGCCTGGGATACGCAGTATTTT.

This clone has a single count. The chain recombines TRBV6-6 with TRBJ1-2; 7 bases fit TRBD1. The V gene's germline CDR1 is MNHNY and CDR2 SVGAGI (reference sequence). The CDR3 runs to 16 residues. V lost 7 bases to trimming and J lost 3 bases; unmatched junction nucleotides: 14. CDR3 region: CASTLFPITGDYGYTF. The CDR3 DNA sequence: TGTGCCAGCACCCTTTTCCCGATTACAGGGGACTATGGCTACACCTTC.